Shown below are 15 T cell receptor beta chains from a single sample sequenced in a study of cytomegalovirus exposure and HLA in healthy donors. PCR employed 60 Vbeta and 13 Jbeta primers. Libraries were prepared by immunoSEQ multiplex PCR; TCRdb keeps only in-frame clonotypes and omits some of them. Of around 100,000 clones in the sample, 75% to 80% were seen once. Sequencing was done on a sample of PBMCs. These receptors came from a male donor in good health and CMV-seropositive.

This chain connects TRBV28 to TRBJ1-1; no firm D call. Germline-derived CDR1 and CDR2 are MDHEN and SYDVKM. V was pared by 4 bases and J by 6 bases, with 9 bases between. This CDR3 region has 12 residues. The CDR3 here is CASSSQAAEAFF. Here the CDR3 DNA reads TGTGCCAGCAGTTCCCAGGCCGCTGAAGCTTTCTTT.

The chain joins TRBV6-5 to TRBJ1-1; 9 bases map to TRBD1. CDR1 MNHEY and CDR2 SVGAGI come from the germline V gene. The CDR3 length is 15 residues. V lost 2 bases, J lost 11 bases, and 12 bases stayed unmatched. CDR3 region: CASSYTGGQGIKAFF. DNA for the CDR3: TGTGCCAGCAGTTACACCGGGGGACAGGGCATAAAGGCTTTCTTT.

The chain uses TRBV19 and TRBJ2-7; D might be TRBD1 (6 bases). Germline CDR1 reads LNHDA; CDR2 reads SQIVND (reference sequence). This CDR3 spans 12 amino acids. V was pared by 5 bases and J by 3 bases, with 8 bases between. The CDR3 protein is CASSPGDYEQYF. For the CDR3, the DNA is TGTGCCAGTAGTCCAGGGGACTACGAGCAGTACTTC.

The genes are TRBV7-9 and TRBJ2-7, with TRBD1 matching over 7 bases. The germline gives CDR1 SEHNR, CDR2 FQNEAQ (reference sequence). V was pared by 4 bases and J by 0 bases, with 0 bases of the junction left unmatched. The CDR3 extends over 13 amino acids. CDR3 sequence: CASSWTGSYEQYF. The CDR3 DNA reads as TGTGCCAGCAGCTGGACAGGCTCCTACGAGCAGTACTTC.

This clone is a singleton in its sample. The DNA for the CDR3 is TGTGCCAGCGGACTTACAGGGGGTGAAGAGACCCAGTACTTC. Residues: CASGLTGGEETQYF. This rearrangement joins TRBV6-5 to TRBJ2-5; TRBD1 agrees at 8 bases. The length of the CDR3 is 14 residues. The trim removed 8 bases at V and 3 bases at J, leaving 8 bases unmatched. CDR1 MNHEY and CDR2 SVGAGI come from the germline V gene.

The V and J genes are TRBV6-5 and TRBJ2-1; 11 bases match TRBD1. Germline loops: CDR1 MNHEY, CDR2 SVGAGI. Trimming removed 4 bases from V and 8 bases from J; junction bases left unmatched: 1. The CDR3 covers 13 residues. CDR3 amino acids: CASSWGQGDEQFF. CDR3 nucleotide sequence: TGTGCCAGCAGTTGGGGACAGGGGGATGAGCAGTTCTTC.

A single count supports this clone. The chain carries TRBV19 and TRBJ2-7; 10 bases align to TRBD1. The CDR3 length is 14 residues. From germline, CDR1 is LNHDA and CDR2 SQIVND (reference sequence). V dropped 5 bases and J dropped 4; count of bases not matched to a gene: 5. CDR3 residues: CASSQTGGRYEQYF. DNA for the CDR3: TGTGCCAGTAGTCAGACAGGGGGCAGGTACGAGCAGTACTTC.

This rearrangement joins TRBV5-8 to TRBJ1-4, with TRBD1 matching over 9 bases. The CDR3 sequence is 15 residues long. V shed 4 bases and J 8 bases; nucleotides not matched to a gene: 9. CDR1 is SGHTS, CDR2 YDEGEE, per germline. The CDR3: CASSRGTGMGEKLFF. CDR3 sequence (DNA): TGTGCCAGCAGCCGCGGGACAGGGATGGGGGAAAAACTGTTTTTT.

DNA of the CDR3: TGTGCCAGCAGGCCCACAGGGCAGGGGGGACAGCCCCAGCATTTT. It encodes CASRPTGQGGQPQHF. V usage is TRBV28 and J usage is TRBJ1-5, with 7 bases aligning to TRBD1. V gave up 6 bases and J gave up 7 bases; unmatched junction bases: 12. The germline V gene encodes CDR1 MDHEN and CDR2 SYDVKM. This CDR3 has 15 amino acids.

The CDR3 DNA sequence: TGTGCCAGCAGCCCTCAAGGACAGGAAGGCTACACCTTC. Its translation: CASSPQGQEGYTF. V gene TRBV27 combines with J gene TRBJ1-2; 7 bases match TRBD1. CDR1 and CDR2 from the germline V gene are MNHEY and SMNVEV (reference sequence). CDR3 length equals 13 residues. Trimming removed 6 bases from V and 8 bases from J; junction bases left unmatched: 9.

The rearrangement links TRBV4-2 to TRBJ2-7; D remains unclear. The germline CDR1 and CDR2 sequences are LGHNA and YNFKEQ. With 0 bases removed from V and 2 bases from J, the gap between germline ends came to 11 bases. The CDR3 runs 15 residues. The CDR3 here is CASSQEGTAPYEQYF. The CDR3 nucleotides read TGTGCCAGCAGCCAAGAAGGTACAGCTCCCTACGAGCAGTACTTC.

The chain uses TRBV7-6 and TRBJ2-1; D gene ambiguous. CDR1 and CDR2 (germline): SGHVS, FNYEAQ. The CDR3 is made up of 16 amino acids. V shed 5 bases and J shed 0 bases, with 14 bases lying between them. In DNA form, the CDR3 reads TGTGCCAGCAGCGGTCGCGGATCGAGCTCCTACAATGAGCAGTTCTTC. This sequence encodes CASSGRGSSSYNEQFF.

V gene TRBV28 combines with J gene TRBJ2-3, with a weak D call TRBD1 (5 bases). The germline V and J ends were trimmed by 3 bases and 8 bases, with 15 bases remaining between them. The CDR3 sequence is 14 residues long. Germline V lookup: CDR1 MDHEN, CDR2 SYDVKM. Here the CDR3 reads CASSLSQLGLTQYF. The CDR3 region has the DNA TGTGCCAGCAGTTTGAGTCAGTTGGGGCTTACGCAGTATTTT.

This sequence joins TRBV6-5 and TRBJ1-2, with 8 bases fitting TRBD1. Per the germline V gene, CDR1 is MNHEY and CDR2 is SVGAGI. V trimming: 2 bases; J trimming: 2 bases; junction bases outside the gene matches: 4. The CDR3 is made up of 15 amino acids. CDR3 loop: CASSYDRGRNYGYTF. The CDR3 nucleotides read TGTGCCAGCAGTTACGACAGGGGAAGGAACTATGGCTACACCTTC.

This chain connects TRBV5-1 to TRBJ1-4; the match to TRBD1 covers 8 bases. Germline V gene data show CDR1 as SGHRS and CDR2 as YFSETQ. This CDR3 region has 15 residues. Losses at the gene ends were 0 bases for V and 6 bases for J; bases not matched to a gene: 4. CDR3 sequence (DNA): TGCGCCAGCAGCTTGGAGGGCAGGGGGCATGAAAAACTGTTTTTT. Translation gives CASSLEGRGHEKLFF.